The T cell receptor beta chain described here comes from a study of cytomegalovirus exposure and HLA in healthy donors. The PCR made use of 60 Vbeta and 13 Jbeta primers. Produced via immunoSEQ multiplex PCR; TCRdb's table is partial and in-frame only. The table includes 210,000 or so clones, about 80% detected once. On this clone itself: Its antigen is unidentified.

Findings and limits, study-wide: Likely technical artifact: a cluster of highly shared sequence variants. Among CMV-associated TCR beta chains, most appeared HLA-restricted in a later analysis. For most TCR beta V segments, an earlier analysis put the productive rate at about 90% or about 30% of the time.

CDR3 length: 19 residues. Trimming took 6 bases from V and 0 from J; bases not matched to a gene: 10. The specimen was PBMCs. The chain joins TRBV6-7 to TRBJ2-1, with TRBD2 identical over 14 bases. TRBV6-7 falls under the ORF class, with uncertain function. This clonotype originated in a woman aged 45-65 years in good health and CMV-seropositive. The CDR3 spells CASRQGLAGGHHSYNEQFF. The CDR3 nucleotides are TGTGCCAGCAGGCAAGGACTAGCGGGGGGACACCACTCCTACAATGAGCAGTTCTTC.